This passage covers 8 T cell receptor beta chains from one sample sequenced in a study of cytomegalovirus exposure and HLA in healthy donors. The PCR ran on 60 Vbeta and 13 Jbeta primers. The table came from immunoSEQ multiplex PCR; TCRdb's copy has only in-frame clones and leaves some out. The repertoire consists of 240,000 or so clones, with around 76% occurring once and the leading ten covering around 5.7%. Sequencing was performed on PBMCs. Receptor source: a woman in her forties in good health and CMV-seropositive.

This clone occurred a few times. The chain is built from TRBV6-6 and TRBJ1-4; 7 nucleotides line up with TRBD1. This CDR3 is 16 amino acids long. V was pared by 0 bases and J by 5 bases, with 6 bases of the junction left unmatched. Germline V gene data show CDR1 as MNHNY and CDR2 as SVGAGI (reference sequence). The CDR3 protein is CASSYSMRGQNEKLFF. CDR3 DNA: TGTGCCAGCAGTTACTCGATGAGGGGACAGAATGAAAAACTGTTTTTT.

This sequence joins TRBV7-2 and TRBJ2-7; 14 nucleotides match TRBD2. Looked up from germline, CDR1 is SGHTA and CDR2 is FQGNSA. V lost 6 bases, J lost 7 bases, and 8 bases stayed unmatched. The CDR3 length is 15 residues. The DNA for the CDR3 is TGTGCCAGCAGTTCGACTAGCGGGGGGGCCCGGGAGCAGTACTTC. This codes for CASSSTSGGAREQYF.

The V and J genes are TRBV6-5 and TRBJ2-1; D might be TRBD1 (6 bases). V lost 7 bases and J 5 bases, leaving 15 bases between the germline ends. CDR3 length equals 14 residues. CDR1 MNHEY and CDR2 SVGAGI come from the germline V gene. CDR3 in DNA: TGTGCCAGCACCGATATACAGGGACACAATGAGCAGTTCTTC. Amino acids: CASTDIQGHNEQFF.

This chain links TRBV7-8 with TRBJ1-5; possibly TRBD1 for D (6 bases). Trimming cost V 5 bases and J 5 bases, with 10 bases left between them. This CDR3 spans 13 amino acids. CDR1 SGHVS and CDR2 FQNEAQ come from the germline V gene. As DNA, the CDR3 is TGTGCCAGCAGCCGGACAGAACATCAGCCCCAGCATTTT. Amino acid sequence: CASSRTEHQPQHF. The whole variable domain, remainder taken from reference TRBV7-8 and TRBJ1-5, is GAGVSQSPRYKVAKRGQDVALRCDPISGHVSLFWYQQALGQGPEFLTYFQNEAQLDKSGLPSDRFFAERPEGSVSTLKIQRTQQEDSAVYLCASSRTEHQPQHFGDGTRLSIL.

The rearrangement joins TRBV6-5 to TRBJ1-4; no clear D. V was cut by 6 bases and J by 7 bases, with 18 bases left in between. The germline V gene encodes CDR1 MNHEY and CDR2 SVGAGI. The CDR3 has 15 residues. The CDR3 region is CASSPSRTGLEKLFF. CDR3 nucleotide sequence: TGTGCCAGCAGCCCGTCTAGGACTGGTCTTGAAAAACTGTTTTTT.

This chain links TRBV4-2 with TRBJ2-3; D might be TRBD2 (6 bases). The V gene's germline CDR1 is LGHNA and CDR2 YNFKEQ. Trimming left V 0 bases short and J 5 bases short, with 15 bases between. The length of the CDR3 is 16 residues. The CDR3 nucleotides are TGTGCCAGCAGCCAAGATCCGGTCGGGGGAGTAGATACGCAGTATTTT. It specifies CASSQDPVGGVDTQYF.

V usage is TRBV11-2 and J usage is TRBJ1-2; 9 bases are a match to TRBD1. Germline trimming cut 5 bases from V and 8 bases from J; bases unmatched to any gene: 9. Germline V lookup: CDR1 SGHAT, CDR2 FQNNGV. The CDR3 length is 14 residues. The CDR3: CASSPGQGPIGYTF. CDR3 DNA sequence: TGTGCCAGCAGCCCGGGACAGGGTCCCATCGGCTACACCTTC. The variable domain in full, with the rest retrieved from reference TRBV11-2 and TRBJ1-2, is EAGVAQSPRYKIIEKRQSVAFWCNPISGHATLYWYQQILGQGPKLLIQFQNNGVVDDSQLPKDRFSAERLKGVDSTLKIQPAKLEDSAVYLCASSPGQGPIGYTFGSGTRLTVV.

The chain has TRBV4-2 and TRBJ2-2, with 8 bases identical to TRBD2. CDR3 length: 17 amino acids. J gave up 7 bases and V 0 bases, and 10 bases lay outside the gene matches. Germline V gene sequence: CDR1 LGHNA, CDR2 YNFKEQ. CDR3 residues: CASSQESSGSWVGELFF. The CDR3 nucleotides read TGTGCCAGCAGCCAAGAATCGAGCGGGAGTTGGGTCGGGGAGCTGTTTTTT.